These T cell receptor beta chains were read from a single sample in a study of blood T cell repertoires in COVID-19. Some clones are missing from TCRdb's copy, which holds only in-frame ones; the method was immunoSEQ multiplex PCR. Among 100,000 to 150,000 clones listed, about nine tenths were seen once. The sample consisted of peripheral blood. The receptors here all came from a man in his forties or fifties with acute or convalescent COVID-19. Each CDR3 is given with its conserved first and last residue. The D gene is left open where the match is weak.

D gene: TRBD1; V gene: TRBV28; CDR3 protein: CASTLQGAQGLSEAFF
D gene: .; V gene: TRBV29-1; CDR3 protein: CSVEVRTEAFF
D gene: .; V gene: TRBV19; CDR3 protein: CASTKGGGSIIYGYTF
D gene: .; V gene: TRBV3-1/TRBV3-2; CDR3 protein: CASNFLLEGVVSSPLHF
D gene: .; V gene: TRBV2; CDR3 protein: CASSTTRMNTEAFF
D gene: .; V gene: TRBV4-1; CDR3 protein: CASSQDRGLYEQYF
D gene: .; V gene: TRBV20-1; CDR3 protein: CSAVTEGYTF
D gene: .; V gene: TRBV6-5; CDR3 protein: CASSTGGWETQYF
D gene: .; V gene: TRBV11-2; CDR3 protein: CASSPQGQSNQPQHF
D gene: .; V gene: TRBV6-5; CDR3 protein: CASSPRGGTNTEAFF
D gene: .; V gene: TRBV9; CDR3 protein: CASSVVGAFGNSPLHF
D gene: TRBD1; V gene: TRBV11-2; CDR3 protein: CASSPRGGWTEAFF
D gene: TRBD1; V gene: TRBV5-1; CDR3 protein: CASSLVPQGATTDTQYF
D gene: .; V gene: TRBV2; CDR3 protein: CASSANYEQYF
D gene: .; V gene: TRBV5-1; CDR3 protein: CASKSGPVTNEKLFF
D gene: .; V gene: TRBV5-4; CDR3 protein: CASSYGGGQGDGYTF
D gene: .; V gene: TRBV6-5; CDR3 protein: CASRSSGNTIYF
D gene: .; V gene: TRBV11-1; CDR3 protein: CASSLAPQVHGYTF
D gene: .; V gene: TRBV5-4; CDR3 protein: CASSLGLRTGYEQFF
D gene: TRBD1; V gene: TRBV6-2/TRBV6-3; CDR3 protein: CASSYFYLDREPYEQYF
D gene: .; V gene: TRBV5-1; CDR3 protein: CASSLTRVDLRGTQYF
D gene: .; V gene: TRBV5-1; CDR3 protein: CASPAPDSHGYTF
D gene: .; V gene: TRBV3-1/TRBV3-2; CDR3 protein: CASSQGGATSGNTIYF
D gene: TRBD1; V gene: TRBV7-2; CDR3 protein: CASSRRTGDLGTEAFF
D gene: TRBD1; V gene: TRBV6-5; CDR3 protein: CASSPGDRWRGTF
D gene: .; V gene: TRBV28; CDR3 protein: CASSFRWDTQYF
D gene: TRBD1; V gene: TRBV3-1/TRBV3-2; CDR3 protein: CASSQLGTGPYEQYF
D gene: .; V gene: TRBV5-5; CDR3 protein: CASSPDSWSGYTF
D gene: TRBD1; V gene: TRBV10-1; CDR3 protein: CASSKTGTAITDTQYF
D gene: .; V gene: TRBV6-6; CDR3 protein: CASLDSQANYGYTF
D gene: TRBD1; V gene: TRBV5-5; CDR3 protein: CASSLGQGPLPQHF
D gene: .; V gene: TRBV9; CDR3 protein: CASSPRGGQPQHF
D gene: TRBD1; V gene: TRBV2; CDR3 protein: CASSERQGANTEAFF
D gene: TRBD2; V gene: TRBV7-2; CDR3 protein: CASSLVGGTDTQYF
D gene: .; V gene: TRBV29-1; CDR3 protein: CSVDFGGGQPQHF
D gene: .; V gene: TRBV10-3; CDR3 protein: CAISLGVQETQYF
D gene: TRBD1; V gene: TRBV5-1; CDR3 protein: CASSSQGEGTEAFF
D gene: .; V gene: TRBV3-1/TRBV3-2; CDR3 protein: CASSQGEVGELFF
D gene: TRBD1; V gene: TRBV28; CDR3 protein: CASSPGQGASSVYGYTF
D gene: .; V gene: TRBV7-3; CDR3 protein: CASSLLGANSPLHF
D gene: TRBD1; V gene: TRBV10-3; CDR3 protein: CAISESRDRVGYTF
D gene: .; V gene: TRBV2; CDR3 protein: CASSAQVTNEKLFF
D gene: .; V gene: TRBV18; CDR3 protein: CASSPIGPGGGNTEAFF
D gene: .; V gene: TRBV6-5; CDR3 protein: CASSYSRWQSYEQYF
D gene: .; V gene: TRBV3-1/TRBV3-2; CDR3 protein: CASSPGDSDNEQFF